The present T cell receptor (beta chain) was sequenced within a study of CD8+ T cells in alopecia areata. Study background: Oral tofacitinib (5 to 10 mg twice daily) was administered to treated patients.

The CDR3 sequence is 14 residues long. The V end lost 4 bases, the J end lost 3 bases, and 11 bases lay between the germline ends. Germline V gene data show CDR1 as SEHNR and CDR2 as FQNEAQ (reference sequence). The authors extracted RNA and reverse transcribed it into cDNA as the sequencing template. Assay used: immunoSEQ multiplex PCR; TCRdb lists only in-frame clones, some missing. This sample carries some 110,000 clones, approximately 59% of them seen once, and the ten largest clones take almost 30%. Sample treatment: oral pan-JAK inhibitor, 5-10 mg twice daily. The TCR originated in a human donor with alopecia areata. The gene calls are TRBV7-9 and TRBJ2-3, with D hard to call. The source material was CD8+ T cells sorted from blood, sampled at week 4, from a patient treated with tofacitinib. CDR3 loop: CASSSEQSTDTQYF. CDR3 bases: TGTGCCAGCAGCTCCGAGCAGTCAACAGATACGCAGTATTTT.